One T cell receptor beta chain is described in this entry. CDR3 size: 16 residues. The germline V gene encodes CDR1 SGHDT and CDR2 YYEEEE. J gave up 6 bases and V 0 bases, and 6 bases lay outside the gene matches. The source of the sample is a study of T cells in Graves' hyperthyroidism and ophthalmopathy. Amplification targeted TCR beta CDR3 regions from RNA transcripts. Researchers ran a first-round RT-PCR on the TCR CDR3 using the HTBI primer set. Via MiXCR, TCRdb re-called the multiplex PCR reads, giving one row per CDR3 protein. Among about 290,000 distinct CDR3 sequences listed, over 15% were seen once.

The sample comprised blood. The receptor was isolated from a woman in her sixties or seventies with Graves' ophthalmopathy. The chain employs TRBV5-6 and TRBJ2-3; 11 nucleotides align to TRBD2. The CDR3 coding sequence is TGTGCCAGCAGCTTGGTTACTAGCGGGAGAGTCGATACGCAGTATTTT. Translated, it gives CASSLVTSGRVDTQYF.